This T cell receptor (beta chain) was sequenced during a study of shared clonotypes between healthy human individuals. The CDR3 has 14 amino acids. Trimming took 4 bases from V and 2 from J; bases not matched to a gene: 5. Germline loops: CDR1 SGHAT, CDR2 FQNNGV. Here immunoSEQ multiplex PCR was the method, and the copy in TCRdb shows in-frame clones only, minus some. The sample has about 820,000 clones, nearly 95% seen once. Positively selected for CCR7, the CD45RO-negative cells used as naive CD8 cells excluded terminally differentiated effector memory CD45RA+ cells. Donors had no recently reported acute infections or vaccinations and were HIV-negative. A note on this clone: Its antigen is unidentified.

Overall study findings and caveats: Non-shared clonotypes displayed generation probabilities falling below those of clonotypes present in all four donors.

The clonotype was recovered from a man aged 25-40 years in good health. The chain recombines TRBV11-2 with TRBJ2-7; 7 bases agree with TRBD1. Sequencing input: naive CD8+ T cells sorted from blood. The CDR3 DNA reads as TGTGCCAGCAGCTCAGGGGGAACCACCTACGAGCAGTACTTC. Protein: CASSSGGTTYEQYF.